This TCR beta chain originates from a study of CD8+ T cells in alopecia areata. Treatment reported: oral pan-JAK inhibitor, 5-10 mg twice daily. After isolation, RNA underwent reverse transcription to generate cDNA as the sequencing template. The data were produced by immunoSEQ multiplex PCR, yet TCRdb's version contains in-frame clones alone and is incomplete. This sample carries under 350,000 clones, 55% to 70% of them seen once, and the ten largest clones take less than 2%. In germline, CDR1 is GTSNPN, CDR2 SVGIG (reference sequence). The CDR3 is made up of 17 amino acids. V was clipped by 1 base and J by 2 bases, with 18 bases between them.

The source was CD4+ T cells sorted from blood, collected at week 24, from a patient treated with tofacitinib. This chain joins TRBV30 and TRBJ1-5; D unresolved. The source of this sequence is a human donor with alopecia areata. The CDR3 loop reads CAWSARFSGKGNQPQHF. CDR3 coding DNA: TGTGCCTGGAGTGCCCGGTTCTCGGGGAAGGGCAATCAGCCCCAGCATTTT.